This TCR beta chain originates from a study of blood T cell repertoires in COVID-19. As for the study in general: The analysed material was cDNA or gDNA that came from T cells, B-cell-depleted T cells, or PBMCs.

Looked up from germline, CDR1 is SGHNT and CDR2 is YENEEA. The CDR3 covers 13 residues. Trimming removed 9 bases at V and 2 bases at J, with 10 bases between. The authors' processing: Nucleated cell number was recorded as an estimate derived from reference gene primer amplification. Repertoires were generated with immunoSEQ multiplex PCR, while TCRdb's copy carries only in-frame clones and drops some. Clonal size and the V and J genes are those of that table, whereas D and trimming came from the DNA. The sample shows roughly 570,000 clones, about 88% of them seen only once. This clonotype originated in a woman in her fifties or sixties with COVID-19, enrolled during active disease. V usage is TRBV11-3 and J usage is TRBJ2-2, with D maybe TRBD2 (6 bases). The specimen sequenced was peripheral blood. CDR3: CASRGFNTGELFF. CDR3 in DNA: TGTGCCAGTCGGGGGTTTAACACCGGGGAGCTGTTTTTT.